The 21 T cell receptor beta chains listed next were all sequenced from one sample in a study of shared clonotypes between healthy human individuals. Assay used: immunoSEQ multiplex PCR; TCRdb lists only in-frame clones, some missing. The sample lists under 1,100,000 clones; 70% to 80% were seen once. Sequencing used memory CD4+ T cells from PBMCs. Subset specified: CD45RA-negative fraction. The source is a man between 18 and 35 years old in good health. Some clones in this sample may be carry-over from other donors' samples.

The chain is built from TRBV1 and TRBJ2-7; the listed D gene, TRBD2, was not tested against the DNA. TRBV1 is shown as a pseudogene. This CDR3 has 18 amino acids. The CDR3 DNA sequence: TGCACCAGCAGCCCAATGGTGGGCGGGGCAGTGATAACCTACGAGCAGTACTTC. It yields the protein CTSSPMVGGAVITYEQYF.

This clone was seen a few times. The chain recombines TRBV5-4 with TRBJ2-7; a weak D match, TRBD2 (6 bases). This CDR3 is built from 15 residues. Germline V gives CDR1 SGHNT, CDR2 YYREEE (reference sequence). Trimming removed 4 bases at V and 2 bases at J, with 16 bases between. The CDR3 loop is CASSGTGTGAYEQYF. The CDR3 coding sequence is TGTGCCAGCAGCGGAACCGGGACTGGGGCCTACGAGCAGTACTTC. The whole variable domain, remainder taken from reference TRBV5-4 and TRBJ2-7, is ETGVTQSPTHLIKTRGQQVTLRCSSQSGHNTVSWYQQALGQGPQFIFQYYREEENGRGNFPPRFSGLQFPNYSSELNVNALELDDSALYLCASSGTGTGAYEQYFGPGTRLTVT.

The rearrangement uses TRBV7-2 and TRBJ1-5; 7 positions agree with TRBD1. V gave up 5 bases and J gave up 7 bases; unmatched junction bases: 5. The CDR3 has 13 amino acids. CDR1 SGHTA and CDR2 FQGNSA come from the germline V gene. The CDR3 nucleotides are TGTGCCAGCAGCAGAAACAGGGGACAGCCCCAGCATTTT. It encodes CASSRNRGQPQHF. Drawing the rest from reference TRBV7-2 and TRBJ1-5, the complete variable domain is GAGVSQSPSNKVTEKGKDVELRCDPISGHTALYWYRQSLGQGLEFLIYFQGNSAPDKSGLPSDRFSAERTGGSVSTLTIQRTQQEDSAVYLCASSRNRGQPQHFGDGTRLSIL.

This clone was detected only a few times. The chain recombines TRBV18 with TRBJ1-5, with unresolved D. The germline V gene encodes CDR1 KGHSH and CDR2 LQKENI. The CDR3 has 14 amino acids. The V gene lost 2 bases and the J gene lost 3 bases, with 8 bases spanning the gap. The CDR3 loop is CASSPAGYNQPQHF. CDR3 sequence (DNA): TGTGCCAGCTCACCAGCGGGCTACAATCAGCCCCAGCATTTT. The full variable domain, rest sourced from reference TRBV18 and TRBJ1-5, is NAGVMQNPRHLVRRRGQEARLRCSPMKGHSHVYWYRQLPEEGLKFMVYLQKENIIDESGMPKERFSAEFPKEGPSILRIQQVVRGDSAAYFCASSPAGYNQPQHFGDGTRLSIL.

CDR3 sequence (DNA): TGTGCCAGCAGCTTGGGGCGGGGAGGTGGCTACACCTTC. Translating gives CASSLGRGGGYTF. V is TRBV5-6 and J is TRBJ1-2; D not certain. Trimming pared 0 bases from V and 7 bases from J, leaving 10 bases between. The CDR3 totals 13 residues. From germline, CDR1 is SGHDT and CDR2 YYEEEE.

The chain uses TRBV7-3 and TRBJ2-2, with D perhaps being TRBD1 or TRBD2 (5 bases each). Trimming pared 5 bases from V and 6 bases from J, leaving 19 bases between. This CDR3 region has 16 residues. CDR1 and CDR2 from the germline V gene are SGHTA and FQGTGA. CDR3 in amino acids: CASSPWSGQNPGELFF. CDR3 nucleotides: TGTGCCAGCAGCCCCTGGTCGGGGCAAAATCCCGGGGAGCTGTTTTTT.

In its sample, this clone was seen a few times. This chain joins TRBV28 and TRBJ2-7; maybe TRBD2 (6 bases). The V gene lost 5 bases and the J gene lost 1 base, with 18 bases spanning the gap. Looked up from germline, CDR1 is MDHEN and CDR2 is SYDVKM. The CDR3 spans 16 residues. CDR3 sequence: CASSTDYYGVSYEQYF. The CDR3 bases are TGTGCCAGCAGTACGGACTATTATGGGGTTTCCTACGAGCAGTACTTC.

V is TRBV6-5 and J is TRBJ2-7, with D possibly matching TRBD2 (6 bases). The V end lost 6 bases, the J end lost 9 bases, and 15 bases lay between the germline ends. The CDR3 is 12 amino acids. Germline V gene sequence: CDR1 MNHEY, CDR2 SVGAGI. DNA for the CDR3: TGTGCCAGCAGGGGGGGTTTGGCTCGGCAGTACTTC. Amino acid sequence: CASRGGLARQYF.

The chain is built from TRBV25-1 and TRBJ1-4; D is ambiguous. The V end lost 5 bases, the J end lost 7 bases, and 11 bases lay between the germline ends. Per germline, CDR1 MGHDK and CDR2 SYGVNS. The CDR3 runs to 13 residues. CDR3 residues: CASSNSWTEKLFF. In DNA form, the CDR3 reads TGTGCCAGCAGTAATAGCTGGACTGAAAAACTGTTTTTT.

The V and J genes are TRBV27 and TRBJ1-5, with 7 bases matching TRBD1. The CDR3 sequence is 14 residues long. Germline V lookup: CDR1 MNHEY, CDR2 SMNVEV (reference sequence). V dropped 5 bases and J dropped 4; count of bases not matched to a gene: 5. The CDR3 DNA reads as TGTGCCAGCAGTCGACAGGGTTGGAATCAGCCCCAGCATTTT. Amino acid sequence: CASSRQGWNQPQHF.

The V call is TRBV27, the J call TRBJ1-5, with 10 bases identical to TRBD1. V lost 2 bases and J lost 5; bases outside the gene matches: 9. The CDR3 consists of 17 residues. The germline V gene encodes CDR1 MNHEY and CDR2 SMNVEV (reference sequence). CDR3 nucleotide sequence: TGTGCCAGCAGTTTAAGGGGGACAGGGGCCAGAGATCAGCCCCAGCATTTT. It encodes CASSLRGTGARDQPQHF.

This clone was observed a few times. This chain links TRBV11-3 with TRBJ1-1; D perhaps matches TRBD1 (5 bases). Germline loops: CDR1 SGHNT, CDR2 YENEEA. The CDR3 runs to 13 residues. V was trimmed by 4 bases and J by 1 base, leaving 7 bases between them. The CDR3 DNA reads as TGTGCCAGCAGCTCACAGGAGAACACTGAAGCTTTCTTT. Its protein is CASSSQENTEAFF. Filled out from reference TRBV11-3 and TRBJ1-1, the complete variable domain reads EAGVVQSPRYKIIEKKQPVAFWCNPISGHNTLYWYLQNLGQGPELLIRYENEEAVDDSQLPKDRFSAERLKGVDSTLKIQPAELGDSAVYLCASSSQENTEAFFGQGTRLTVV.

The chain links TRBV4-1 to TRBJ2-1, with no clear D. Germline V gene sequence: CDR1 MGHRA, CDR2 YSYEKL. Trimming removed 0 bases at V and 3 bases at J, with 12 bases between. This CDR3 is built from 16 residues. The CDR3 region is CASSQDSQRSYNEQFF. The DNA of the CDR3 is TGCGCCAGCAGCCAAGACTCCCAGCGAAGCTACAATGAGCAGTTCTTC.

The rearrangement joins TRBV11-2 to TRBJ1-1; the match to TRBD1 covers 9 bases. Germline trimming cut 5 bases from V and 5 bases from J; bases unmatched to any gene: 6. The CDR3 contains 14 residues. Germline V gene sequence: CDR1 SGHAT, CDR2 FQNNGV. The CDR3 DNA follows: TGTGCCAGCAGCCCGTGGACAGGGGAAACTGAAGCTTTCTTT. Translating it yields CASSPWTGETEAFF.

Of note for this clone: One base away lies a much larger clone, so this may be a sequencing read error. The chain combines TRBV28 with TRBJ1-2, with D uncertain. V was shortened by 1 base and J by 2 bases, with 8 bases between the two germline ends. Per the germline V gene, CDR1 is MDHEN and CDR2 is SYDVKM. CDR3 length: 14 amino acids. CDR3 loop: CASSLSGRNYGYTF. The DNA for the CDR3 is TGTGCCAGCAGTTTATCTGGCAGGAACTATGGCTACACCTTC.

This chain uses TRBV5-4 with TRBJ2-5; D gene uncertain. Germline V gene sequence: CDR1 SGHNT, CDR2 YYREEE (reference sequence). This CDR3 is built from 12 residues. V shed 2 bases and J shed 9 bases, with 11 bases lying between them. CDR3 in DNA: TGTGCCAGCAGCTTAATGAGTAATCCCCAGTACTTC. Translation gives CASSLMSNPQYF.

Regarding this clone: An end of the junction does not agree with germline; a read error may underlie this. The chain couples TRBV30 to TRBJ2-1, with 10 positions matching TRBD2. This CDR3 is built from 14 residues. Per the germline V gene, CDR1 is GTSNPN and CDR2 is SVGIG (reference sequence). The CDR3 region is CAWTQLAGYNEQIF. The CDR3 DNA follows: TGTGCCTGGACCCAACTAGCGGGGTACAATGAGCAGATCTTC. Together with reference TRBV30 and TRBJ2-1, the CDR3 gives the full variable domain: SQTIHQWPATLVQPVGSPLSLECTVEGTSNPNLYWYRQAAGRGLQLLFYSVGIGQISSEVPQNLSASRPQDRQFILSSKKLLLSDSGFYLCAWTQLAGYNEQIFGPGTRLTVL.

V gene TRBV5-1 combines with J gene TRBJ2-5, with D perhaps matching TRBD1 (6 bases). Germline CDR1 reads SGHRS; CDR2 reads YFSETQ. V lost 2 bases and J 5 bases, leaving 13 bases between the germline ends. This CDR3 spans 14 amino acids. The CDR3 protein is CASSFSGVDETQYF. The CDR3 nucleotides are TGCGCCAGCAGCTTTTCAGGGGTAGATGAGACCCAGTACTTC.

In the case of this clone: The sample holds other DNA sequences that translate to the same CDR3. The genes are TRBV20-1 and TRBJ2-1; the D call may be TRBD1 or TRBD2 (5 bases each). Trimming removed 2 bases at V and 7 bases at J, with 6 bases between. The germline CDR1 and CDR2 sequences are DFQATT and SNEGSKA (reference sequence). This CDR3 region has 11 residues. The CDR3 DNA is TGCAGTGCTAGATGGGGGAATGAGCAGTTCTTC. This sequence encodes CSARWGNEQFF.

This clone was counted once. V is TRBV7-8 and J is TRBJ1-5; D unresolved. Germline-derived CDR1 and CDR2 are SGHVS and FQNEAQ. There are 17 residues in the CDR3. Trimming cost V 1 base and J 0 bases, with 13 bases left between them. The CDR3: CASSLGSREISNQPQHF. CDR3 DNA sequence: TGTGCCAGCAGCTTAGGAAGTCGGGAGATTAGCAATCAGCCCCAGCATTTT. Using reference TRBV7-8 and TRBJ1-5 for the parts outside the CDR3, the full variable domain is GAGVSQSPRYKVAKRGQDVALRCDPISGHVSLFWYQQALGQGPEFLTYFQNEAQLDKSGLPSDRFFAERPEGSVSTLKIQRTQQEDSAVYLCASSLGSREISNQPQHFGDGTRLSIL.

The V call is TRBV28, the J call TRBJ1-1; D gene uncertain. Per the germline V gene, CDR1 is MDHEN and CDR2 is SYDVKM. Trimming left V 10 bases short and J 6 bases short, with 18 bases between. The CDR3 is made up of 13 amino acids. CDR3 protein: CAITPILGPEAFF. In nucleotides, the CDR3 is TGTGCCATCACACCCATCTTAGGTCCTGAAGCTTTCTTT.